The TCR beta chain described here comes from a study of cytomegalovirus exposure and HLA in healthy donors. Findings of the study overall: The authors later found HLA-associated TCR beta chains more clonally expanded than equally common others.

V lost 1 base and J lost 8; bases outside the gene matches: 7. This CDR3 is built from 14 residues. The germline CDR1 and CDR2 sequences are LNHDA and SQIVND (reference sequence). A word on this clone: The antigen is not known.

PCR involved 60 Vbeta and 13 Jbeta primers. Profiling relied on immunoSEQ multiplex PCR, and the TCRdb table lists in-frame clones only, not all of them. The profile shows 100,000 to 150,000 clones, roughly 75% of them singletons. The chain carries TRBV19 and TRBJ1-2; 7 bases agree with TRBD1. Sequenced: PBMCs. This TCR derives from a man under 40 in good health and CMV-seropositive. The CDR3 loop is CASSIGTGRGGYTF. DNA for the CDR3: TGTGCCAGTAGTATAGGGACAGGACGAGGCGGCTACACCTTC.